This T cell receptor beta chain was obtained from a study of T cell responses to AZD1222 COVID-19 vaccine. Notes on this clone: Antigen: not known.

CDR1 LNHDA and CDR2 SQIVND come from the germline V gene (reference sequence). CDR3 length: 14 residues. The V end was cut by 3 bases, the J end by 3 bases, with 11 bases between. Notes on the study in general: Spike-specific TCR breadth and depth grew following two AZD1222 doses. The sample set comprised mostly white British donors with more females, and clonal diversity was possibly underestimated. AZD1222 recipients seropositive at baseline numbered only six or seven. Regions left unmutated in variants are reportedly the target of nearly half of spike-specific TCRs.

Method: immunoSEQ multiplex PCR; TCRdb's copy keeps in-frame clones and lacks some. This sample carries around 66,000 clones, approximately 90% of them seen once, and the ten largest clones take approximately 4.8%. Sequencing was performed on peripheral blood, taken 28 days after the second dose of the MenACWY control vaccine. The sequence derives from an adult who received the MenACWY meningococcal vaccine as a control. The gene calls are TRBV19 and TRBJ1-2; perhaps TRBD1 as D (5 bases). The CDR3, as DNA: TGTGCCAGTAGTATCCAGGAGGGGTACTATGGCTACACCTTC. It codes for CASSIQEGYYGYTF.